The 27 T cell receptor beta chains listed next were all sequenced from one sample in a study of blood T cell repertoires in COVID-19. This table comes from immunoSEQ multiplex PCR, and its TCRdb copy is limited to in-frame clones, with some not included. Altogether over 350,000 clones are present, 80% to 90% being singletons, with the ten largest covering 4.3%. Sequencing used peripheral blood. The source of these receptors is a woman younger than 45 with acute or convalescent COVID-19.

The chain recombines TRBV28 with TRBJ1-2, with 7 positions matching TRBD1. The V segment lost 5 bases and the J segment 7 bases; nucleotides outside the gene matches: 10. The CDR3 covers 14 residues. Per the germline V gene, CDR1 is MDHEN and CDR2 is SYDVKM. The chain's CDR3 is CASSVRQGVGGYTF. CDR3 sequence (DNA): TGTGCCAGCAGTGTTCGACAGGGTGTTGGTGGCTACACCTTC.

The chain employs TRBV28 and TRBJ2-1; 15 bases fit TRBD2. The CDR3 length is 16 residues. Trimming removed 2 bases from V and 9 bases from J; junction bases left unmatched: 5. Germline V gene sequence: CDR1 MDHEN, CDR2 SYDVKM. The CDR3 DNA reads TGTGCCAGCAGTTTAAGGACTAGCGGGGGGGCCGCTGAGCAGTTCTTC. Its protein product is CASSLRTSGGAAEQFF.

The chain employs TRBV28 and TRBJ1-2; D is possibly TRBD1 (5 bases). This CDR3 comprises 13 residues. V gave up 11 bases and J gave up 4 bases, with 17 bases separating them. Looked up from germline, CDR1 is MDHEN and CDR2 is SYDVKM. The CDR3 reads CAVGGGARYGYTF. Written as DNA, the CDR3 is TGTGCCGTCGGTGGTGGGGCCCGCTATGGCTACACCTTC.

The rearrangement uses TRBV7-9 and TRBJ2-7, with TRBD1 as a possible D gene (6 bases). The V end lost 2 bases, the J end lost 3 bases, and 14 bases lay between the germline ends. The length of the CDR3 is 15 residues. In germline, CDR1 is SEHNR, CDR2 FQNEAQ (reference sequence). Here the CDR3 reads CASSLLSGRGYEQYF. CDR3 DNA sequence: TGTGCCAGCAGCTTATTATCTGGCAGGGGCTACGAGCAGTACTTC.

This clone appeared a single time. The V and J genes are TRBV19 and TRBJ2-4; D possibly corresponds to TRBD2 (7 bases). This CDR3 spans 15 amino acids. The germline CDR1 and CDR2 sequences are LNHDA and SQIVND (reference sequence). Trimming left V 5 bases short and J 7 bases short, with 18 bases between. As DNA, the CDR3 is TGTGCCAGTAGTCCCGGGACAAGGGAGGGTAACATTCAGTACTTC. Translation: CASSPGTREGNIQYF.

The V and J genes are TRBV5-1 and TRBJ1-3; no firm D call. The length of the CDR3 is 15 residues. The V end was cut by 5 bases, the J end by 0 bases, with 12 bases between. Germline loops: CDR1 SGHRS, CDR2 YFSETQ. The CDR3 DNA reads TGCGCCAGCAGGGAGAGGGCCAACTCTGGAAACACCATATATTTT. It encodes CASRERANSGNTIYF.

The chain combines TRBV5-1 with TRBJ2-1, with 11 bases identical to TRBD1. Germline CDR1 SGHRS, CDR2 YFSETQ. CDR3 size: 16 residues. Trimming cost V 4 bases and J 1 base; bases outside gene matches: 4. CDR3 region: CASSLGQGASYNEQFF. As DNA, the CDR3 is TGCGCCAGCAGCCTAGGACAGGGGGCATCCTACAATGAGCAGTTCTTC.

The chain carries TRBV2 and TRBJ2-2, with TRBD2 matching 7 bases. This CDR3 region has 15 residues. Germline CDR1 and CDR2: SNHLY and FYNNEI. The trim removed 4 bases at V and 3 bases at J, leaving 5 bases unmatched. CDR3 sequence: CASSVSSGYTGELFF. The CDR3 DNA reads as TGTGCCAGCAGTGTCTCTAGCGGTTACACCGGGGAGCTGTTTTTT.

This rearrangement joins TRBV7-8 to TRBJ2-5; TRBD1 aligns across 9 bases. This CDR3 has 15 amino acids. V lost 6 bases, J lost 5 bases, and 10 bases stayed unmatched. Germline lookup yields CDR1 SGHVS and CDR2 FQNEAQ. The CDR3 reads CASRPGRDRVETQYF. The CDR3 DNA reads as TGTGCCAGCAGACCCGGCCGGGACAGGGTTGAGACCCAGTACTTC.

The chain recombines TRBV6-2 or TRBV6-3 with TRBJ1-1, with D unresolved. The V gene's germline CDR1 is MNHEY and CDR2 SVGEGT. The CDR3 is made up of 14 amino acids. The V and J ends lost 3 bases and 0 bases respectively, with 8 bases between them. The CDR3 nucleotides are TGTGCCAGCAGTTATGGGCTCATGAACACTGAAGCTTTCTTT. This codes for CASSYGLMNTEAFF.

The chain has TRBV4-1 and TRBJ2-7; no clear D gene. The CDR3 runs 12 residues. The germline V gene encodes CDR1 MGHRA and CDR2 YSYEKL. The V end lost 2 bases, the J end lost 6 bases, and 8 bases lay between the germline ends. The CDR3 region is CASSQQAGEQYF. The CDR3, as DNA: TGCGCCAGCAGCCAACAGGCAGGCGAGCAGTACTTC.

The chain joins TRBV7-9 to TRBJ2-1; D unclear. The germline gives CDR1 SEHNR, CDR2 FQNEAQ (reference sequence). Deletions cut 4 bases from V and 7 bases from J, with 5 bases between. The CDR3 has 11 amino acids. The CDR3 here is CASSSLNEQFF. The CDR3 DNA sequence: TGTGCCAGCAGCTCGTTAAATGAGCAGTTCTTC.

The chain links TRBV5-1 to TRBJ1-4, with 8 bases aligning to TRBD1. V lost 2 bases, J lost 8 bases, and 8 bases stayed unmatched. Germline values: CDR1 SGHRS, CDR2 YFSETQ. The CDR3 consists of 15 residues. CDR3 sequence (DNA): TGCGCCAGCAGCTTAGGTTTCAGGGGGCAGGAAAAACTGTTTTTT. It is translated as CASSLGFRGQEKLFF.

This chain uses TRBV5-1 with TRBJ2-7; 8 nucleotides line up with TRBD1. CDR3 length: 15 residues. V lost 3 bases, J lost 3 bases, and 8 bases stayed unmatched. Germline CDR1 SGHRS, CDR2 YFSETQ. The CDR3 coding sequence is TGCGCCAGCAGCTCGTATCAGGGGGCTAGCTACGAGCAGTACTTC. Translated: CASSSYQGASYEQYF.

This clone has only a few counts. The chain combines TRBV9 with TRBJ1-5; D remains ambiguous. This CDR3 is 13 amino acids long. Germline V lookup: CDR1 SGDLS, CDR2 YYNGEE. Trimming cost V 0 bases and J 5 bases, with 6 bases left between them. The CDR3 DNA is TGTGCCAGCAGCGTAGACGGGGATCAGCCCCAGCATTTT. It is translated as CASSVDGDQPQHF.

This chain links TRBV3-1 (or the pseudogene TRBV3-2) with TRBJ1-1, with 8 bases matching TRBD1. This CDR3 comprises 13 residues. After removal of 5 bases from V and 6 bases from J, the junction contained 5 bases not matched to a gene. The germline V gene encodes CDR1 LGHDT and CDR2 YNNKEL (reference sequence). CDR3 DNA: TGTGCCAGCAGCAACCGGACAGGGTCTGAAGCTTTCTTT. Protein sequence: CASSNRTGSEAFF.

The V call is TRBV6-5, the J call TRBJ1-6, with 7 bases identical to TRBD1. Germline-derived CDR1 and CDR2 are MNHEY and SVGAGI. The CDR3 extends over 15 amino acids. V was pared by 5 bases and J by 9 bases, with 10 bases of the junction left unmatched. CDR3 sequence: CASSHGGQISSPLHF. The CDR3 nucleotides read TGTGCCAGCAGTCACGGGGGACAGATTAGTTCACCCCTCCACTTT.

This clone was seen just once. J is TRBJ2-1 and V is TRBV28, with D possibly TRBD2 on 6 matching bases. V dropped 2 bases and J dropped 2 bases, with 13 bases sitting between them. CDR1 is MDHEN and CDR2 is SYDVKM in the germline V gene. This CDR3 region has 16 residues. CDR3 sequence (DNA): TGTGCCAGCAGTTTAGTGGAGGGCCACACCTACAATGAGCAGTTCTTC. Protein product: CASSLVEGHTYNEQFF.

This chain links TRBV6-1 with TRBJ1-2; TRBD1 matches 8 bases. V gave up 0 bases and J gave up 3 bases; unmatched junction bases: 6. The CDR3 is 16 residues long. Germline assignment: CDR1 MNHNS and CDR2 SASEGT. In DNA, the CDR3 is TGTGCCAGCAGTGAAGCGCCAGGGGGCGTTTACTATGGCTACACCTTC. This gives the protein CASSEAPGGVYYGYTF.

This chain connects TRBV7-6 to TRBJ1-6; 9 positions match TRBD1. This CDR3 region has 15 residues. The germline gives CDR1 SGHVS, CDR2 FNYEAQ. V shed 1 base, J shed 8 bases, and the junction held 3 bases outside the gene matches. CDR3 residues: CASSLGGQGYSPLHF. CDR3 sequence (DNA): TGTGCCAGCAGCTTAGGAGGACAGGGGTATTCACCCCTCCACTTT.

The chain employs TRBV24-1 and TRBJ1-4, with 8 positions matching TRBD1. The CDR3 totals 15 residues. V gave up 4 bases and J gave up 8 bases; unmatched junction bases: 8. Germline CDR1 is KGHDR and CDR2 is SFDVKD. CDR3 loop: CATSEGGQASEKLFF. The CDR3 nucleotides are TGTGCCACCAGTGAGGGGGGACAGGCGAGCGAAAAACTGTTTTTT.

The V and J genes are TRBV28 and TRBJ2-2, with 9 bases that match TRBD1. The germline V gene has CDR1 MDHEN and CDR2 SYDVKM. J lost 6 bases, V lost 3 bases, and 11 bases had no gene match. There are 17 residues in the CDR3. The CDR3: CASSLPYRDRVAGELFF. CDR3 in DNA: TGTGCCAGCAGTTTGCCATACCGGGACAGGGTGGCCGGGGAGCTGTTTTTT.

The chain recombines TRBV5-5 with TRBJ1-4, with D tentatively TRBD1 (6 bases). V lost 5 bases, J lost 8 bases, and 22 bases lay in between. Looked up from germline, CDR1 is SGHKS and CDR2 is YYEKEE (reference sequence). CDR3 length equals 16 residues. The CDR3 nucleotides read TGTGCCAGCAGTACCCTGGGGGCAGGGGTGGACGAAAAACTGTTTTTT. Translating it yields CASSTLGAGVDEKLFF.

This chain uses TRBV3-1 (or the pseudogene TRBV3-2) with TRBJ1-2; TRBD1 matches at 11 bases. The germline CDR1 and CDR2 sequences are LGHDT and YNNKEL (reference sequence). The length of the CDR3 is 16 residues. The V segment lost 1 base and the J segment 6 bases; nucleotides outside the gene matches: 7. CDR3 protein: CASSQGQGQGVDGYTF. Here the CDR3 DNA reads TGTGCCAGCAGCCAAGGGCAGGGACAGGGGGTCGATGGCTACACCTTC.

The rearrangement joins TRBV2 to TRBJ1-6; 8 bases are shared with TRBD1. V lost 11 bases and J lost 8; bases outside the gene matches: 11. Germline CDR1 SNHLY, CDR2 FYNNEI. The CDR3 spans 14 residues. CDR3 in DNA: TGTGCCGGTACAGGGGGTCTAGGACATTCACCCCTCCACTTT. It codes for CAGTGGLGHSPLHF.

The gene calls are TRBV30 and TRBJ1-2; D perhaps matches TRBD1 (6 bases). The CDR3 runs to 12 residues. Germline V lookup: CDR1 GTSNPN, CDR2 SVGIG (reference sequence). The V end was cut by 5 bases, the J end by 2 bases, with 9 bases between. In nucleotides, the CDR3 is TGTGCCTGGGCAGGACAGAACTATGGCTACACCTTC. Amino acids: CAWAGQNYGYTF.

V and J are TRBV9 and TRBJ2-1, with a tentative D call TRBD2 (6 bases). The CDR3 runs to 14 residues. Deletions cut 0 bases from V and 5 bases from J, with 9 bases between. Germline V gene lookup returns CDR1 SGDLS and CDR2 YYNGEE. The CDR3 DNA sequence: TGTGCCAGCAGCGTAGGCGGGGACGACAATGAGCAGTTCTTC. This sequence encodes CASSVGGDDNEQFF.